Listed below are T cell receptor beta chains from one sample, sequenced in a study of read filtering for tumor transcriptome and immune sequencing. A single record per CDR3 protein comes from TCRdb applying MiXCR to the reads. The profile covers about 46,000 distinct CDR3 sequences, with roughly 20% appearing a single time and around two fifths taken by the ten largest. Sequenced: a population of CD138-negative cells sorted from bone marrow. The receptors here all came from a donor aged 40 or older with multiple myeloma. CDR3s include the opening cysteine and the closing phenylalanine or tryptophan. The D gene is left open where the match is weak. Size tells how often a clone was seen (once, few, many) or the class of an expanded clone, and some rows leave it out.

16 TRBJ2-3 TRBD2 many TRBV7-9 CASRPGLAGNTDTQYF TGTGCCAGCAGACCCGGACTAGCGGGAAACACAGATACGCAGTATTTT
15 TRBJ2-1 . many TRBV7-2 CASRHSGVSYNEQFF TGTGCCAGCAGGCACTCCGGGGTTTCCTACAATGAGCAGTTCTTC
12 TRBJ2-3 . . TRBV20-1 CSAKRGDGSQYF TGCAGTGCAAAGAGGGGAGATGGGTCGCAGTATTTT
15 TRBJ1-4 . many TRBV10-3 CAISDEGATNEKLFF TGTGCCATCAGTGATGAGGGCGCAACTAATGAAAAACTGTTTTTT
15 TRBJ1-2 TRBD1 many TRBV6-1 CASSEADRQGARYTF TGTGCCAGCAGTGAAGCCGATCGACAGGGAGCCCGCTACACCTTC
13 TRBJ1-1 . many TRBV11-3 CASSLVGITEAFF TGTGCCAGCAGCTTAGTCGGCATTACTGAAGCTTTCTTT
15 TRBJ2-1 . many TRBV20-1 CSASGLEGNYNEQFF TGCAGTGCTAGTGGTCTGGAGGGTAACTACAATGAGCAGTTCTTC
12 TRBJ1-5 . . TRBV20-1 CSARVLNHPQHF TGCAGTGCTAGAGTGCTTAATCATCCCCAGCATTTT
14 TRBJ1-1 . many TRBV20-1 CSARDTDSPTEAFF TGCAGTGCTAGAGATACCGACAGCCCCACTGAAGCTTTCTTT
15 TRBJ2-3 . many TRBV3-1 CASSQDGRQGDTQYF TGTGCCAGCAGCCAAGATGGGAGACAAGGAGATACGCAGTATTTT
14 TRBJ1-1 . many TRBV7-2 CASRGYTPNTEAFF TGTGCCAGCAGGGGTTACACCCCGAACACTGAAGCTTTCTTT
13 TRBJ2-1 . many TRBV7-2 CASCSVSGSEQFF TGTGCCAGCTGTTCTGTTTCGGGGTCTGAGCAGTTCTTC
15 TRBJ2-1 TRBD1 many TRBV29-1 CSAADGQGISNEQFF TGCAGCGCCGCGGACGGACAGGGTATAAGCAATGAGCAGTTCTTC
15 TRBJ2-7 . many TRBV28 CASSLFPDGTYEQYF TGTGCCAGCAGTTTATTCCCGGACGGAACCTACGAGCAGTACTTC
17 TRBJ2-1 . . TRBV14 CASSQDAETSSYNEQFF TGTGCCAGCAGCCAAGATGCCGAGACTAGTTCCTACAATGAGCAGTTCTTC
13 TRBJ1-2 . many TRBV7-2 CASSLGTDYGYTF TGTGCCAGCAGCTTAGGGACTGACTATGGCTACACCTTC
13 TRBJ2-7 . . TRBV7-9 CASSLDGLGEQYF TGTGCCAGCAGCTTAGACGGATTGGGGGAGCAGTACTTC
15 TRBJ1-3 . many TRBV12-3/TRBV12-4 CASSSEYRAGNTIYF TGTGCCAGCAGTTCCGAATACAGGGCCGGAAACACCATATATTTT
16 TRBJ2-7 TRBD2 many TRBV29-1 CSVSTSGTSGTYEQYF TGCAGCGTTAGTACTTCCGGGACTAGCGGGACCTACGAGCAGTACTTC
14 TRBJ2-5 . many TRBV11-1 CASSLVGDGETQYF TGTGCCAGCAGCTTAGTTGGTGACGGAGAGACCCAGTACTTC
15 TRBJ2-3 . many TRBV20-1 CSASALYPNTDTQYF TGCAGTGCTAGTGCTCTATACCCCAACACAGATACGCAGTATTTT
14 TRBJ1-5 TRBD1 few TRBV27 CASNKRDRNQPQHF TGTGCCAGCAATAAGCGGGACAGAAATCAGCCCCAGCATTTT
16 TRBJ2-5 TRBD2 many TRBV30 CAWSVQTSGRRETQYF TGTGCCTGGAGTGTACAGACTAGCGGGAGACGGGAGACCCAGTACTTC
10 TRBJ2-5 . once TRBV12-3/TRBV12-4 CASLGWTQNF TGTGCCAGCCTTGGGTGGACCCAGAACTTC
13 TRBJ1-1 . many TRBV29-1 CSVEKGMNTEAFF TGCAGCGTTGAAAAGGGCATGAACACTGAAGCTTTCTTT
15 TRBJ2-3 . many TRBV20-1 CSAKERGSYTDTQYF TGCAGTGCGAAAGAGAGGGGGTCCTACACAGATACGCAGTATTTT
14 TRBJ2-1 . many TRBV5-1 CASSLEFSYNEQFF TGCGCCAGCAGCTTGGAATTTTCCTACAATGAGCAGTTCTTC
15 TRBJ2-1 . many TRBV28 CASSLPGPSYNEQFF TGTGCCAGCAGTCTGCCCGGGCCTTCCTACAATGAGCAGTTCTTC
15 TRBJ2-1 . many TRBV7-6 CASKAGTGSYNEQFF TGTGCCAGCAAGGCCGGGACGGGATCCTACAATGAGCAGTTCTTC
17 TRBJ1-6 . many TRBV9 CASSVATGGLGNSPLHF TGTGCCAGCAGCGTAGCTACGGGGGGGCTGGGGAATTCACCCCTCCACTTT
12 TRBJ1-1 . many TRBV20-1 CRGDVGNTEAFF TGCAGAGGGGACGTCGGGAACACTGAAGCTTTCTTT
14 TRBJ2-1 TRBD2 many TRBV5-1 CASRLAGDLDEQFF TGCGCCAGCAGACTAGCGGGAGATTTGGATGAGCAGTTCTTC
15 TRBJ2-1 TRBD2 many TRBV29-1 CSVFGLAGNYNEQFF TGCAGCGTTTTTGGACTAGCGGGTAACTACAATGAGCAGTTCTTC
12 TRBJ2-5 . many TRBV5-6 CASSSPKETQYF TGTGCCAGCAGCTCGCCGAAGGAGACCCAGTACTTC
15 TRBJ1-4 TRBD1 many TRBV7-6 CASSPQTGRDEKLFF TGTGCCAGCAGCCCCCAGACAGGGAGGGATGAAAAACTGTTTTTT
14 TRBJ1-5 TRBD1 many TRBV19 CASSGGTGLQPQHF TGTGCCAGTAGTGGGGGGACAGGCCTACAGCCCCAGCATTTT
13 TRBJ2-3 . many TRBV29-1 CSVEGGGTDTQYF TGCAGCGTTGAAGGGGGGGGCACAGATACGCAGTATTTT
14 TRBJ2-2 TRBD2 many TRBV10-3 CAIEAGAETGELFF TGTGCCATCGAGGCGGGAGCGGAGACCGGGGAGCTGTTTTTT